The present T cell receptor beta chain was sequenced within a study of blood T cell repertoires in COVID-19. In the study overall: Acute and convalescent COVID-19 specimens originated in the United States, Italy and Spain. Nucleic acid was either cDNA or gDNA, and it came from T cells, B-cell-depleted T cells, or PBMCs.

Germline V gene sequence: CDR1 MNHEY, CDR2 SVGAGI. This CDR3 is 14 amino acids long. Between the trimmed V and J ends, which lost 8 bases and 6 bases, there was a span of 19 bases. Profiled with immunoSEQ multiplex PCR; TCRdb holds only in-frame clones, not every one. Found here are approximately 200,000 clones, 70% to 90% of them singletons; the top ten hold less than 4.5%. The chain carries TRBV6-5 and TRBJ1-2, with a possible D match to TRBD1 (5 bases). Sequencing was done on a sample of peripheral blood. The clonotype was recovered from a man between 45 and 60 years old with acute or convalescent COVID-19. This chain's CDR3 is CASRSVGGTNGYTF. CDR3 DNA: TGTGCCAGCCGTTCAGTCGGCGGGACTAATGGCTACACCTTC.